The 18 T cell receptor beta chains listed next were all sequenced from one sample in a study of shared clonotypes between healthy human individuals. The repertoire was sequenced with immunoSEQ multiplex PCR; TCRdb's copy has only in-frame clones and lacks some. The sample has around 2.5 million clones; over 85% are singletons. What was sequenced was naive CD4+ T cells from PBMCs. As for subset: CD45RA+ positively selected. The receptors come from a man between 18 and 35 years old in good health. Some clones in this sample may be carry-over from other donors' samples.

The rearrangement links TRBV28 to TRBJ2-7, with 7 bases lining up with TRBD2. Looked up from germline, CDR1 is MDHEN and CDR2 is SYDVKM. V lost 5 bases and J lost 2; bases outside the gene matches: 15. The CDR3 loop spans 17 amino acids. CDR3 nucleotides: TGTGCCAGCAGTCCATTTCCGCGGGGGAGAAAGGCCTACGAGCAGTACTTC. Its protein is CASSPFPRGRKAYEQYF. Together with reference TRBV28 and TRBJ2-7, the CDR3 gives the full variable domain: DVKVTQSSRYLVKRTGEKVFLECVQDMDHENMFWYRQDPGLGLRLIYFSYDVKMKEKGDIPEGYSVSREKKERFSLILESASTNQTSMYLCASSPFPRGRKAYEQYFGPGTRLTVT.

V and J are TRBV27 and TRBJ2-1, with D perhaps assigned TRBD1 or TRBD2 (6 bases each). This CDR3 has 16 residues. Per germline, CDR1 MNHEY and CDR2 SMNVEV (reference sequence). Trimming left V 5 bases short and J 3 bases short, with 17 bases between. CDR3 in DNA: TGTGCCAGCAGTCCGCAGGGGACTTCGGTCTACAATGAGCAGTTCTTC. Its translation: CASSPQGTSVYNEQFF.

The gene calls are TRBV2 and TRBJ1-1; maybe TRBD1 (5 bases). The germline V gene encodes CDR1 SNHLY and CDR2 FYNNEI. This CDR3 spans 14 amino acids. Trimming took 7 bases from V and 8 from J, leaving 20 bases between them. The CDR3, as DNA: TGTGCCAGCATACGGGACGGAGCGGGTCTAGAAGCTTTCTTT. This translates into CASIRDGAGLEAFF.

This clone is a singleton in its sample. This specimen includes other DNA sequences encoding the same CDR3. For the CDR3, the DNA is TGTGCCAGCAGTTACTCTGGGGAGCAGTACTTC. Its protein is CASSYSGEQYF. This chain links TRBV6-5 with TRBJ2-7; D is unclear. Trimming cost V 0 bases and J 7 bases, with 4 bases left between them. This CDR3 contains 11 residues. Germline CDR1 and CDR2: MNHEY and SVGAGI.

The rearrangement uses TRBV6-4 and TRBJ1-5; D ambiguous. Germline CDR1 is MRHNA and CDR2 is SNTAGT. Trimming took off 3 bases at V and 7 bases at J, with 10 bases between the two ends. This CDR3 spans 13 amino acids. The CDR3 nucleotides are TGTGCCAGCAGTGAGGAAACGGGACAGCCCCAGCATTTT. Translated: CASSEETGQPQHF.

This clone was seen only once. V usage is TRBV27 and J usage is TRBJ1-1, with no clear D. The CDR3 consists of 17 residues. Trimming pared 8 bases from V and 0 bases from J, leaving 22 bases between. Germline values: CDR1 MNHEY, CDR2 SMNVEV (reference sequence). This chain's CDR3 is CASHSDPRFLLNTEAFF. DNA of the CDR3: TGTGCCAGCCACTCGGACCCGAGGTTTTTGCTGAACACTGAAGCTTTCTTT.

The chain combines TRBV7-9 with TRBJ1-6; 11 nucleotides align to TRBD1. The CDR3 consists of 15 residues. The J segment lost 9 bases and the V segment lost 5 bases, leaving 6 bases of the junction unmatched. Germline V gene data show CDR1 as SEHNR and CDR2 as FQNEAQ (reference sequence). This chain's CDR3 is CASSPGQGASSPLHF. The CDR3 DNA is TGTGCCAGCAGCCCAGGACAGGGGGCTAGTTCACCCCTCCACTTT.

The chain links TRBV18 to TRBJ1-1; D gene uncertain. V lost 4 bases and J 1 base, leaving 10 bases between the germline ends. CDR1 is KGHSH and CDR2 is LQKENI in the germline V gene. This CDR3 spans 14 amino acids. The CDR3 loop reads CASSQSAGNTEAFF. CDR3 DNA: TGTGCCAGCTCACAGTCAGCAGGGAACACTGAAGCTTTCTTT.

This clone was counted a single time. This sequence joins TRBV19 and TRBJ2-1, with 7 bases fitting TRBD1. Unmatched junction bases numbered 7, after V lost 4 bases and J lost 7 bases. The CDR3 is made up of 14 amino acids. CDR1 LNHDA and CDR2 SQIVND come from the germline V gene (reference sequence). In nucleotides, the CDR3 is TGTGCCAGTAGTAAACCCGGGACAGTTAATGAGCAGTTCTTC. This gives the protein CASSKPGTVNEQFF.

This chain joins TRBV27 and TRBJ1-5, with 7 bases aligning to TRBD1. The CDR3 has 16 amino acids. Germline-derived CDR1 and CDR2 are MNHEY and SMNVEV (reference sequence). The V segment lost 5 bases and the J segment 0 bases; nucleotides outside the gene matches: 7. The CDR3 coding sequence is TGTGCCAGCAGTAGCGACAGGGTGAATAGCAATCAGCCCCAGCATTTT. Amino acid sequence: CASSSDRVNSNQPQHF.

V and J are TRBV5-1 and TRBJ1-1; D is uncertain. This CDR3 has 14 amino acids. Germline-derived CDR1 and CDR2 are SGHRS and YFSETQ. V gave up 0 bases and J gave up 5 bases, with 11 bases separating them. The CDR3 DNA sequence: TGCGCCAGCAGCTTGGAGGGTTTTGGAACTGAAGCTTTCTTT. Amino acid sequence: CASSLEGFGTEAFF.

The rearrangement links TRBV29-1 to TRBJ2-1; 13 positions match TRBD2. The J segment lost 7 bases and the V segment lost 6 bases, leaving 12 bases of the junction unmatched. The CDR3 length is 16 residues. The germline gives CDR1 SQVTM, CDR2 ANQGSEA. Written as DNA, the CDR3 is TGCAGCGTCGGGGGTACCGGGACTAGCGGGAATAATGAGCAGTTCTTC. This encodes CSVGGTGTSGNNEQFF.

The chain combines TRBV7-7 with TRBJ2-1; D is unresolved. CDR3 size: 14 residues. Trimming stripped 5 bases from V and 9 bases from J, with 17 bases between. Germline CDR1 SSHAT, CDR2 FNYEAQ (reference sequence). The CDR3: CASSPGPISVEQFF. In DNA, the CDR3 is TGTGCCAGCAGCCCTGGGCCAATATCGGTTGAGCAGTTCTTC.

This chain joins TRBV2 and TRBJ1-2, with D tentatively TRBD1 (5 bases). The CDR3 is 12 residues long. Trimming shortened V by 3 bases and J by 8 bases, and 10 bases separated the two germline ends. CDR1 is SNHLY, CDR2 FYNNEI, per germline. In DNA, the CDR3 is TGTGCCAGCAGTGAGGGCAGGGAAGGCTACACCTTC. Translating it yields CASSEGREGYTF.

The CDR3 spells CASNRDGQETQYF. The CDR3 DNA reads TGTGCCAGCAACCGGGACGGCCAAGAGACCCAGTACTTC. The chain recombines TRBV7-9 with TRBJ2-5; D is possibly TRBD1 or TRBD2 (5 bases each). Germline CDR1 SEHNR, CDR2 FQNEAQ (reference sequence). CDR3 length: 13 residues. Trimming took off 7 bases at V and 1 base at J, with 10 bases between the two ends.

The chain combines TRBV6-6 with TRBJ1-1, with D unclear. Trimming took 2 bases from V and 4 from J, leaving 8 bases between them. Germline values: CDR1 MNHNY, CDR2 SVGAGI (reference sequence). The CDR3 is made up of 13 amino acids. The CDR3 sequence is CASSYVQTTEAFF. CDR3 coding DNA: TGTGCCAGCAGTTACGTACAGACCACTGAAGCTTTCTTT.

The V call is TRBV18, the J call TRBJ1-1; TRBD1 matches at 10 bases. The CDR3 runs to 15 residues. Germline lookup yields CDR1 KGHSH and CDR2 LQKENI. The trim removed 3 bases at V and 6 bases at J, leaving 7 bases unmatched. The chain's CDR3 is CASSPIGTGVSEAFF. CDR3 coding DNA: TGTGCCAGCTCACCCATAGGGACAGGGGTTTCTGAAGCTTTCTTT. Drawing the rest from reference TRBV18 and TRBJ1-1, the complete variable domain is NAGVMQNPRHLVRRRGQEARLRCSPMKGHSHVYWYRQLPEEGLKFMVYLQKENIIDESGMPKERFSAEFPKEGPSILRIQQVVRGDSAAYFCASSPIGTGVSEAFFGQGTRLTVV.

Comment on this clone: A read error may produce the germline difference seen at one junction end. The V call is TRBV19, the J call TRBJ2-7; TRBD2 matches 7 bases. Germline loops: CDR1 LNHDA, CDR2 SQIVND (reference sequence). The CDR3 extends over 14 amino acids. DNA of the CDR3: TGTGCCAGTAGTAGCGGGAGTGGTCCTTACGCGCAGTACTTC. Protein product: CASSSGSGPYAQYF.